The sequence of this TCR beta chain was determined in a study of blood T cell repertoires in COVID-19. Study overall: Samples representing acute and convalescent COVID-19 were sourced from the United States, Italy and Spain. The analysed material was cDNA or gDNA that came from T cells, B-cell-depleted T cells, or PBMCs.

Per the original methods: Using reference gene primer amplification, nucleated cell counts were estimated. Profiling relied on immunoSEQ multiplex PCR, and the TCRdb table lists in-frame clones only, not all of them. The V and J calls and clone size were taken over from that table, and D and trimming were inferred from the DNA. The sample shows about 200,000 clones, about three quarters of them seen only once. Germline values: CDR1 MDHEN, CDR2 SYDVKM. This CDR3 is 18 amino acids long. The trim removed 2 bases at V and 1 base at J, leaving 10 bases unmatched. Sequenced: peripheral blood. The chain is built from TRBV28 and TRBJ1-5, with TRBD1 matching over 8 bases. This clonotype originated in a woman aged 65 to 85 with acute or convalescent COVID-19. The CDR3 DNA follows: TGTGCCAGCAGTTTAGGGGACAGGCCTTTCTTCAGCAATCAGCCCCAGCATTTT. This sequence encodes CASSLGDRPFFSNQPQHF.